These T cell receptor beta chains were read from a single sample in a study of a mutant IDH1 vaccine in newly diagnosed glioma. The method was immunoSEQ multiplex PCR; TCRdb's version includes in-frame clones alone and lacks a portion of them. Among some 54,000 clones listed, roughly 90% were seen once. Antigens of these TCRs are unknown. The source material was PBMCs, sampled from a glioma patient whose treatment included an IDH1 peptide vaccine. These receptors originate from a man aged 50 to 60 with glioma. Each CDR3 is given with its conserved first and last residue. The order of the fields is clone size, D gene, J gene, V gene, CDR3 DNA, CDR3 protein. D genes are given only for firm matches. Only part of the rows carry a size: once, few, many, or a class if the clone is expanded.

NA	TRBD1	TRBJ1-2	TRBV18	TGTGCCAGCTCCCACGGACAGGGAGGTAATGGCTACACCTTC	CASSHGQGGNGYTF
NA	NA	TRBJ2-5	TRBV13	TGTGCCAGCAGCTCCAGAAGGGCCGTGGGAGAGACCCAGTACTTC	CASSSRRAVGETQYF
NA	NA	TRBJ1-3	TRBV6-5	TGTGCCAGCACCATGGACAGCGGAAACACCATATATTTT	CASTMDSGNTIYF
NA	TRBD1	TRBJ1-1	TRBV27	TGTGCCAGCAGTTTACGACAGGGGTACACTGAAGCTTTCTTT	CASSLRQGYTEAFF
NA	NA	TRBJ2-7	TRBV5-1	TGCGCCAGCAGCTTGCTAGGGGCCTACGAGCAGTACTTC	CASSLLGAYEQYF
NA	NA	TRBJ1-2	TRBV4-1	TGCGCCAGCAGCCAAGAAGGGGCGAGGGTGACTGGCTACACCTTC	CASSQEGARVTGYTF
NA	NA	TRBJ2-7	TRBV6-1	TGTGCCAGCAGAGAAGGCAGGCAGGGGCTCTACGAGCAGTACTTC	CASREGRQGLYEQYF
NA	TRBD1	TRBJ2-5	TRBV7-7	TGTGCTAGCAGCTCCCTGACAGGGGAAGAGACCCAGTACTTC	CASSSLTGEETQYF
NA	TRBD2	TRBJ2-7	TRBV30	TGTGCCTGGAGTGACGCTACTAGCGGGGACTACGAGCAGTACTTC	CAWSDATSGDYEQYF
NA	NA	TRBJ2-7	TRBV29-1	TGCAGCGGCGGGACAGCCTCCTACGAGCAGTACTTC	CSGGTASYEQYF
once	TRBD2	TRBJ2-5	TRBV5-6	TGTGCCAGCAGCCCGAGACTAGCGGGGGGGAGAGAGACCCAGTACTTC	CASSPRLAGGRETQYF
NA	NA	TRBJ1-2	TRBV28	TGTGCCAGCAGCCTCCTCCCAGGGCAAACTGGCTACACCTTC	CASSLLPGQTGYTF
NA	NA	TRBJ2-7	TRBV27	TGTGCCAGCACGTACGGGGTTGGGTACGAGCAGTACTTC	CASTYGVGYEQYF
NA	NA	TRBJ2-7	TRBV5-1	TGCGCCAGCAGCTTGGGATGGGACAAAGCCTACGAGCAGTACTTC	CASSLGWDKAYEQYF
NA	TRBD2	TRBJ2-7	TRBV19	TGTGCCAGTAGTATCAGGGTGAGCGGGAGCTCCTACGAGCAGTACTTC	CASSIRVSGSSYEQYF
NA	NA	TRBJ2-5	TRBV7-7	TGTGCTAGCAGCCAGAGCAGCCAAGAGACCCAGTACTTC	CASSQSSQETQYF
NA	NA	TRBJ1-1	TRBV7-6	TGTGCCAGCAGCTTATGGGTGCGAACTGAAGCTTTCTTT	CASSLWVRTEAFF
NA	NA	TRBJ2-5	TRBV6-1	TGTGCCAGCCGGTCGGGAGAGACCCAGTACTTC	CASRSGETQYF
NA	NA	TRBJ1-1	TRBV18	TGTGCCAGCTCACCCGGTGGGGGCGCCGTGAACACTGAAGCTTTCTTT	CASSPGGGAVNTEAFF
NA	NA	TRBJ2-6	TRBV27	TGTGCCAGCAGTTTATTCGGCAGTCAAATCTCTGGGGCCAACGTCCTGACTTTC	CASSLFGSQISGANVLTF
NA	NA	TRBJ2-7	TRBV6-1	TGTGCCGGGGGACGGAACTCCTACGAGCAGTACTTC	CAGGRNSYEQYF
NA	NA	TRBJ2-1	TRBV5-1	TGCGCCAGCAGCTGGAGAGTGGGAGGAGGGATTTACAATGAGCAGTTCTTC	CASSWRVGGGIYNEQFF
NA	NA	TRBJ1-2	TRBV6-1	TGTGCCAGCAGCTTACAGGGAGATGGCTACACCTTC	CASSLQGDGYTF
NA	NA	TRBJ2-3	TRBV19	TGTGCCAGTAGTATCATTGTCACAGATACGCAGTATTTT	CASSIIVTDTQYF
NA	NA	TRBJ2-1	TRBV29-1	TGCAGCGTTGAAGTGGAGAGCTCCTACAATGAGCAGTTCTTC	CSVEVESSYNEQFF
NA	NA	TRBJ2-7	TRBV6-6	TGTGCCAGCAGTTACCCATTTGGCGGCCTCTACGAGCAGTACTTC	CASSYPFGGLYEQYF
NA	NA	TRBJ1-1	TRBV7-3	TGTGCCAGCAGCATGGGGGGAAACGTAGCTTTCTTT	CASSMGGNVAFF
NA	NA	TRBJ1-4	TRBV7-2	TGTGCCAGCAGCTCGCTCCAGGGCGGGCGGGAAAAACTGTTTTTT	CASSSLQGGREKLFF
NA	NA	TRBJ2-7	TRBV10-3	TGTGCCATCAGGTCCGGGGACTCTGACTACGAGCAGTACTTC	CAIRSGDSDYEQYF
NA	TRBD1	TRBJ1-2	TRBV4-3	TGCGCCAGCAGCCCTACCTCGACAGGGTTTGCGTATGGCTACACCTTC	CASSPTSTGFAYGYTF
NA	NA	TRBJ1-2	TRBV30	TGTGCCTGGAGTGTAGCCAGGGAGGGCTACACCTTC	CAWSVAREGYTF
NA	NA	TRBJ2-3	TRBV21-1	TGTGCCAGCAGCAGCAAGGGCCAGCGGCGCACAGATACGCAGTATTTT	CASSSKGQRRTDTQYF
few	TRBD1	TRBJ1-6	TRBV4-2	TGTGCCAGCAGCCAAGAGGGACAGGCCTCGAGCTCCTATAATTCACCCCTCCACTTT	CASSQEGQASSSYNSPLHF
few	NA	TRBJ2-7	TRBV6-6	TGTGCCAGCGGGGGCGGGTTCTCCTACGAGCAGTACTTC	CASGGGFSYEQYF
NA	NA	TRBJ2-1	TRBV30	TGTGCCTGGAGTAGTCCAAATGATGAGCAGTTCTTC	CAWSSPNDEQFF
NA	NA	TRBJ1-3	TRBV19	TGTGCCAGTGGGAAGCCCCACTCTGGAAACACCATATATTTT	CASGKPHSGNTIYF
NA	NA	TRBJ2-5	TRBV5-1	TGCGCCAGCAGCTTGGAACCCGGAGGCGGGGAGACCCAGTACTTC	CASSLEPGGGETQYF
NA	NA	TRBJ2-1	TRBV7-9	TGTGCCAGCAGTCCACGACCTGAGGGGTACAATGAGCAGTTCTTC	CASSPRPEGYNEQFF
NA	NA	TRBJ1-5	TRBV5-6	TGTGCCAGCAGCTTGTTTGGGGCAGATAGCAATCAGCCCCAGCATTTT	CASSLFGADSNQPQHF
NA	NA	TRBJ2-3	TRBV4-3	TGCGCCAGCAGCCAAGGTTACCGATCCACAGATACGCAGTATTTT	CASSQGYRSTDTQYF
once	NA	TRBJ1-5	TRBV7-9	TGTGCCAGCAGCTTTTGGGGGAATCAGCCCCAGCATTTT	CASSFWGNQPQHF
NA	NA	TRBJ2-7	TRBV19	TGTGCCAGTAGGGGAAACGGGGTCTACGAGCAGTACTTC	CASRGNGVYEQYF
NA	NA	TRBJ2-2	TRBV7-2	TGTGCCAGCAGCCCCCGGTACGGTTCCGGGGAGCTGTTTTTT	CASSPRYGSGELFF
NA	NA	TRBJ2-7	TRBV6-6	TGTGCCAGCATCCAAGGGGGGGGCTACGAGCAGTACTTC	CASIQGGGYEQYF
NA	NA	TRBJ2-7	TRBV27	TGTGCCAGCAGTTCCTGGGGAATGACAGAGGGGGACGAGCAGTACTTC	CASSSWGMTEGDEQYF
NA	TRBD2	TRBJ2-7	TRBV6-1	TGTGCCAGCAGGGGGACTAGCGGGAGAGCGGGGGAGCAGTACTTC	CASRGTSGRAGEQYF
NA	TRBD1	TRBJ1-5	TRBV15	TGTGCCACCAGCAGTGGGACAGGGGTAAGTCAGCCCCAGCATTTT	CATSSGTGVSQPQHF
NA	NA	TRBJ2-3	TRBV10-1	TGCGCCAGCAGTGCGGACAGTTTCACAGATACGCAGTATTTT	CASSADSFTDTQYF
NA	TRBD1	TRBJ1-2	TRBV28	TGTGCCAGCAGTCCCCAGGCAGGGGGCTTAGATGGCTACACCTTC	CASSPQAGGLDGYTF
NA	NA	TRBJ2-5	TRBV18	TGTGCCAGCTCACCCAATCAACAAGCGGAGACCCAGTACTTC	CASSPNQQAETQYF
once	TRBD2	TRBJ2-1	TRBV5-6	TGTGCCAGCAGCTCGGGGGGGAGCGGTGAGCAGTTCTTC	CASSSGGSGEQFF
once	NA	TRBJ1-2	TRBV28	TGTGCCAGCAGTCGGCCTGAAAAAAAGGGCTACACCTTC	CASSRPEKKGYTF